These 18 T cell receptor beta chains came from one sample sequenced in a study of control samples from healthy donors and cancer patients. Measured with immunoSEQ multiplex PCR; TCRdb has only the in-frame clones, and not every one. The sample has 20,000 to 30,000 clones, around 86% seen once; the top ten hold roughly 23%. Sequenced material: PBMCs. The receptors derive from a man aged 55 to 70 with colorectal cancer.

The rearrangement links TRBV18 to TRBJ2-3; perhaps TRBD1 as D (5 bases). V was trimmed by 3 bases and J by 2 bases, leaving 12 bases between them. Germline V lookup: CDR1 KGHSH, CDR2 LQKENI. The CDR3 length is 15 residues. CDR3 coding DNA: TGTGCCAGCTCACCCCTCGGACATTACACAGATACGCAGTATTTT. Translation gives CASSPLGHYTDTQYF.

As concerns this clone: The junction differs from germline at one of its ends, possibly a read error. The chain employs TRBV6-1 and TRBJ1-3; D is perhaps TRBD1 (6 bases). This CDR3 has 10 residues. CDR1 and CDR2 (germline): MNHNS, SASEGT. Here the CDR3 reads CASSEAGQLF. The CDR3 coding sequence is TGTGCCAGCAGTGAAGCCGGACAGCTTTTT.

By share of the sample, this clone is medium-sized. This chain joins TRBV29-1 and TRBJ1-2; D possibly corresponds to TRBD1 (5 bases). V was shortened by 6 bases and J by 8 bases, with 19 bases between the two germline ends. Germline CDR1 reads SQVTM; CDR2 reads ANQGSEA. The CDR3 is made up of 13 amino acids. The CDR3 loop is CSVTSDLRTGYTF. In nucleotides, the CDR3 is TGCAGCGTAACATCGGACCTCCGGACAGGCTACACCTTC.

The chain joins TRBV7-8 to TRBJ1-1, with TRBD1 matching over 7 bases. V shed 2 bases, J shed 0 bases, and the junction held 0 bases outside the gene matches. The CDR3 runs 14 residues. Germline CDR1 SGHVS, CDR2 FQNEAQ. CDR3 residues: CASSLQGVNTEAFF. The CDR3 nucleotides read TGTGCCAGCAGCTTACAGGGGGTGAACACTGAAGCTTTCTTT.

This chain joins TRBV9 and TRBJ2-1; D gene uncertain. The CDR3 is made up of 13 amino acids. With 0 bases removed from V and 10 bases from J, the gap between germline ends came to 11 bases. Germline loops: CDR1 SGDLS, CDR2 YYNGEE. DNA for the CDR3: TGTGCCAGCAGCGTAGAGGCAGCATGGGAGCAGTTCTTC. It specifies CASSVEAAWEQFF.

The chain has TRBV2 and TRBJ2-1; tentative D call: TRBD2 (7 bases). V gave up 2 bases and J gave up 1 base, with 12 bases separating them. The germline gives CDR1 SNHLY, CDR2 FYNNEI. This CDR3 contains 16 residues. DNA for the CDR3: TGTGCCAGCAGTGAATGGGGGGGGCTTTCCTACAATGAGCAGTTCTTC. This encodes CASSEWGGLSYNEQFF.

CDR3 sequence (DNA): TGTGCCAGTAGTACCGCACAGAGTTATCAGCCCCAGCATTTT. This codes for CASSTAQSYQPQHF. The chain joins TRBV19 to TRBJ1-5; no definite D call. Trimming shortened V by 4 bases and J by 5 bases, and 12 bases separated the two germline ends. The CDR3 is 14 amino acids. Looked up from germline, CDR1 is LNHDA and CDR2 is SQIVND (reference sequence).

The chain is built from TRBV11-3 and TRBJ2-7, with 9 bases lining up with TRBD2. Losses at the gene ends were 1 base for V and 4 bases for J; bases not matched to a gene: 20. The CDR3 has 20 residues. The germline gives CDR1 SGHNT, CDR2 YENEEA. Here the CDR3 reads CASSLVGRPDLAGGPYEQYV. The CDR3 DNA reads TGTGCCAGCAGCTTAGTTGGCAGGCCGGATTTGGCGGGGGGGCCTTACGAGCAGTACGTC.

The chain is built from TRBV7-9 and TRBJ1-3; possible D gene TRBD1, 5 bases. Germline CDR1 reads SEHNR; CDR2 reads FQNEAQ (reference sequence). The CDR3 is 15 residues long. Trimming stripped 1 base from V and 2 bases from J, with 9 bases between. Written as DNA, the CDR3 is TGTGCCAGCAGCTTAGTGGGGGTAACTGGAAACACCATATATTTT. Translation gives CASSLVGVTGNTIYF.

DNA of the CDR3: TGTGCCAGCAGCTTGGGGGTGGGACAGGCACAGACCCAGTACTTC. Its protein is CASSLGVGQAQTQYF. This chain connects TRBV5-5 to TRBJ2-5; TRBD1 matches 8 bases. The junction had 7 bases not matched to a gene; V was cut back by 0 bases and J by 6 bases. Germline-derived CDR1 and CDR2 are SGHKS and YYEKEE (reference sequence). The CDR3 loop spans 15 amino acids.

This CDR3 is CASSIEALNYGYTF. The CDR3 region has the DNA TGTGCCAGTAGTATAGAGGCCCTAAACTATGGCTACACCTTC. The chain joins TRBV19 to TRBJ1-2; D ambiguous. The V end lost 0 bases, the J end lost 2 bases, and 7 bases lay between the germline ends. The CDR3 sequence is 14 residues long. Germline values: CDR1 LNHDA, CDR2 SQIVND (reference sequence).

The rearrangement joins TRBV13 to TRBJ2-5; 9 positions agree with TRBD1. The CDR3 has 15 residues. Losses at the gene ends were 5 bases for V and 4 bases for J; bases not matched to a gene: 8. Germline V gene lookup returns CDR1 PRHDT and CDR2 FYEKMQ (reference sequence). The CDR3, as DNA: TGTGCCAGCAGCACCTCCGGGACAGGGCTAGAGACCCAGTACTTC. Its protein is CASSTSGTGLETQYF.

This clone has a handful of counts. The gene calls are TRBV18 and TRBJ1-1; D unclear. Germline V gene data show CDR1 as KGHSH and CDR2 as LQKENI. CDR3 length: 14 amino acids. Trimming stripped 6 bases from V and 2 bases from J, with 13 bases between. CDR3 nucleotides: TGTGCCAGCTCCACGGTGAGGGTTAACACTGAAGCTTTCTTT. Its protein product is CASSTVRVNTEAFF. Supplemented by reference TRBV18 and TRBJ1-1, the full variable domain reads NAGVMQNPRHLVRRRGQEARLRCSPMKGHSHVYWYRQLPEEGLKFMVYLQKENIIDESGMPKERFSAEFPKEGPSILRIQQVVRGDSAAYFCASSTVRVNTEAFFGQGTRLTVV.

This chain links TRBV21-1 with TRBJ1-5; no check of the table's D call, TRBD1, against the DNA was made. TRBV21-1 is deemed a pseudogene. The length of the CDR3 is 18 residues. CDR3 in amino acids: CASSKEVGQGRYNQPQHF. In DNA form, the CDR3 reads TGTGCCAGCAGCAAAGAGGTCGGACAGGGTAGATACAATCAGCCCCAGCATTTT.

The genes are TRBV14 and TRBJ2-7; 11 bases map to TRBD1. This CDR3 contains 16 residues. Germline V gene lookup returns CDR1 SGHDN and CDR2 FVKESK. The J segment lost 3 bases and the V segment lost 4 bases, leaving 8 bases of the junction unmatched. CDR3 residues: CASSPMTGTGGYEQYF. CDR3 coding DNA: TGTGCCAGCAGCCCGATGACCGGGACAGGGGGCTACGAGCAGTACTTC. Combining the CDR3 with reference TRBV14 and TRBJ2-7 gives the whole variable domain EAGVTQFPSHSVIEKGQTVTLRCDPISGHDNLYWYRRVMGKEIKFLLHFVKESKQDESGMPNNRFLAERTGGTYSTLKVQPAELEDSGVYFCASSPMTGTGGYEQYFGPGTRLTVT.

The chain joins TRBV5-4 to TRBJ2-7, with 7 nucleotides matching TRBD1. The trim removed 4 bases at V and 5 bases at J, leaving 6 bases unmatched. Germline V CDR1 and CDR2: SGHNT, YYREEE (reference sequence). The CDR3 has 13 residues. The CDR3 here is CASSPDRAHEQYF. The CDR3 region has the DNA TGTGCCAGCAGCCCTGACAGGGCTCACGAGCAGTACTTC.

This rearrangement joins TRBV4-1 to TRBJ2-7; D unresolved. The ends were cut back, 4 bases at V and 2 bases at J, with 18 bases in the middle. CDR1 is MGHRA, CDR2 YSYEKL, per germline. The CDR3 has 16 amino acids. CDR3 residues: CASSPLPRADPYEQYF. For the CDR3, the DNA is TGCGCCAGCAGCCCCCTTCCTCGGGCTGACCCCTACGAGCAGTACTTC.

This clone was picked up one time. The gene calls are TRBV6-5 and TRBJ1-1; D possibly corresponds to TRBD1 (5 bases). Trimming cost V 7 bases and J 0 bases, with 12 bases left between them. Germline assignment: CDR1 MNHEY and CDR2 SVGAGI. The CDR3 sequence is 14 residues long. The CDR3 here is CASTFDSLNTEAFF. The CDR3 bases are TGTGCCAGCACTTTCGACAGCCTGAACACTGAAGCTTTCTTT.